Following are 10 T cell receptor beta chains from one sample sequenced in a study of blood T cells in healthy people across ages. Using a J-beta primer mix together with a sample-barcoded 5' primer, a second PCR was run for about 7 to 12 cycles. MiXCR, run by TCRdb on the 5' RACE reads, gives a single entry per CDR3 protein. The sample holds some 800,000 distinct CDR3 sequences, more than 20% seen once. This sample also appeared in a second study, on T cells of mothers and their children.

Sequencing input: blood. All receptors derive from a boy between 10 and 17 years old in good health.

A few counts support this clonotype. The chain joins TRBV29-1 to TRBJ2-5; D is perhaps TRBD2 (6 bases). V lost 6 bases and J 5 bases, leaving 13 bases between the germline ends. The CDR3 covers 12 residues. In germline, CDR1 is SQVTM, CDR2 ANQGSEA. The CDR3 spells CSVHGGEETQYF. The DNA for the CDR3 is TGCAGCGTCCACGGGGGAGAGGAGACCCAGTACTTC.

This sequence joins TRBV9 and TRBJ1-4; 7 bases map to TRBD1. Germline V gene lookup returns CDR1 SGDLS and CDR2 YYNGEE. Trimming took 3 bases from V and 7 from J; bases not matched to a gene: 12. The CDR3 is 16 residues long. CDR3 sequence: CASSENEGSGGEKLFF. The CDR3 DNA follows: TGTGCCAGCAGCGAAAACGAGGGGTCAGGGGGTGAAAAACTGTTTTTT.

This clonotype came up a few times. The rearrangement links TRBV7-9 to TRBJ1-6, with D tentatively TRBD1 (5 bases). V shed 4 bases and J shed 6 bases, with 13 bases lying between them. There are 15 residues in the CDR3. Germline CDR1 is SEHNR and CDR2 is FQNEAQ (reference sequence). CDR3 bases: TGTGCCAGCAGCTCTACCGGGACTCCTAATTCACCCCTCCACTTT. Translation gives CASSSTGTPNSPLHF. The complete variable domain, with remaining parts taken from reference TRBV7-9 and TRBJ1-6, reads DTGVSQNPRHKITKRGQNVTFRCDPISEHNRLYWYRQTLGQGPEFLTYFQNEAQLEKSRLLSDRFSAERPKGSFSTLEIQRTEQGDSAMYLCASSSTGTPNSPLHFGNGTRLTVT.

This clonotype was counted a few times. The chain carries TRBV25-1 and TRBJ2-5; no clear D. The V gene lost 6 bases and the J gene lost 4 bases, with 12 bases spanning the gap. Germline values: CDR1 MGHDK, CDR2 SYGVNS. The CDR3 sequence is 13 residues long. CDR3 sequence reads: CASRDPNRETQYF. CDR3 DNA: TGTGCCAGCAGGGACCCGAACAGAGAGACCCAGTACTTC.

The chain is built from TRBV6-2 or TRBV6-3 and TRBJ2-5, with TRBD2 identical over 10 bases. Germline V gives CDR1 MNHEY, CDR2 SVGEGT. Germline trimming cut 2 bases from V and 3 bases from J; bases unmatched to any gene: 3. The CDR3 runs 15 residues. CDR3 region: CASSYLGLAEETQYF. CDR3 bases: TGTGCCAGCAGTTACCTAGGACTAGCGGAAGAGACCCAGTACTTC.

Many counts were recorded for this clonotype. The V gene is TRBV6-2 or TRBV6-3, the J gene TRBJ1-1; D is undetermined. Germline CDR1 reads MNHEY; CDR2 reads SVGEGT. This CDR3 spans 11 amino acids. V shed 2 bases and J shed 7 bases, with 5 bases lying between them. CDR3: CASSYGIEAFF. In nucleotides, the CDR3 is TGTGCCAGCAGTTACGGGATTGAAGCTTTCTTT.

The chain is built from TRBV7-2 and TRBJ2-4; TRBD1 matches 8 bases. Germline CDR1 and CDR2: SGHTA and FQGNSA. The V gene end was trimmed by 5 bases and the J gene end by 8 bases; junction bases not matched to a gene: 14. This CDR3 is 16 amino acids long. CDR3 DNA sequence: TGTGCCAGCAGCCTATGGGGCAGGGGGCAGGTGGACATTCAGTACTTC. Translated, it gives CASSLWGRGQVDIQYF.

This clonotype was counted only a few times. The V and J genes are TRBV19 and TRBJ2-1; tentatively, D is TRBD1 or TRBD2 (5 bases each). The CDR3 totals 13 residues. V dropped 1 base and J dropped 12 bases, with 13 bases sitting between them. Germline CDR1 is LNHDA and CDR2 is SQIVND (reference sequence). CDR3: CASSIGDRAPQFF. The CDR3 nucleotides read TGTGCCAGTAGTATAGGGGACCGGGCTCCGCAGTTCTTC.

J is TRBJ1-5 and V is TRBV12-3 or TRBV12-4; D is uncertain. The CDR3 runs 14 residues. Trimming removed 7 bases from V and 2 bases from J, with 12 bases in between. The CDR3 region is CASTKGAGNQPQHF. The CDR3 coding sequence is TGTGCCAGCACCAAAGGAGCAGGCAATCAGCCCCAGCATTTT.

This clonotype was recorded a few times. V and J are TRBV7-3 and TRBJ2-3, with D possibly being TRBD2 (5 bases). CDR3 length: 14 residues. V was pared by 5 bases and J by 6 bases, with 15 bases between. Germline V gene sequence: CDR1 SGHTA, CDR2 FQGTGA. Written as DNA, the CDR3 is TGTGCCAGCAGCCCTAGCCAGGAAAGGGATACGCAGTATTTT. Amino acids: CASSPSQERDTQYF.